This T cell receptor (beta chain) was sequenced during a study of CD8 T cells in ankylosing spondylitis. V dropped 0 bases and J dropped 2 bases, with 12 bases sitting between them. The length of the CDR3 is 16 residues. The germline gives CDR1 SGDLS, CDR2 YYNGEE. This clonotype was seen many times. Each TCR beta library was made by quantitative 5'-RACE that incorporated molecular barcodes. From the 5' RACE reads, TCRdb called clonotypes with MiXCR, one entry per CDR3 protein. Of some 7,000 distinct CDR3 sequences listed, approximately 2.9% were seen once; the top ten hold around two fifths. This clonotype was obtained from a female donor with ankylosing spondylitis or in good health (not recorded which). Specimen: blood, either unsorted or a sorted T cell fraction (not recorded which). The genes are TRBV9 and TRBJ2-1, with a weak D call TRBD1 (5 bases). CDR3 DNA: TGTGCCAGCAGCGTAGACCCAGGGCCTACCTACAATGAGCAGTTCTTC. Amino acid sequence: CASSVDPGPTYNEQFF.